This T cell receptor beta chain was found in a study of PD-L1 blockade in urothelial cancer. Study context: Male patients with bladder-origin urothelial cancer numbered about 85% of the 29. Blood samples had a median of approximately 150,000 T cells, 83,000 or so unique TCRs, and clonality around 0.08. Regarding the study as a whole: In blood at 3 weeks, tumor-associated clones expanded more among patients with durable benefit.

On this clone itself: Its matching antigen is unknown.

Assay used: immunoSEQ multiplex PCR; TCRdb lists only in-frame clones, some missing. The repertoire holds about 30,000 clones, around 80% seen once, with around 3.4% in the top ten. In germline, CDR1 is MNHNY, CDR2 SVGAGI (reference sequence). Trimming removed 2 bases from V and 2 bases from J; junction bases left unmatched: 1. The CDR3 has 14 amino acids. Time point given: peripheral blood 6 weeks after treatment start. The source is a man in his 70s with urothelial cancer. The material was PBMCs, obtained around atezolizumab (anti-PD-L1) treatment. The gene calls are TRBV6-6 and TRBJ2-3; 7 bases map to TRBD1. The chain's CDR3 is CASSYGTDTDTQYF. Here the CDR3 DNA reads TGTGCCAGCAGTTACGGGACAGACACAGATACGCAGTATTTT.